This TCR beta chain comes out of a study of molecular identifiers for immune sequencing clone quantification. At the level of the study: In replicates, RNA from around 20,000 or 100,000 naive CD8 cells was divided five ways and four parts were sequenced.

Methods described previously were used for bulk TCR libraries, and listed TCR primers were applied. In TCRdb, the PCR reads were re-called with MiXCR into one record per CDR3 protein. The sample comprises 300,000 to 400,000 distinct CDR3 sequences, around a fifth of which are singletons, and roughly 0.8% rests with the top ten. Source material for naive CD8 libraries was roughly 18,000 to 1,100,000 sorted cells, with 10%, 30% or 50% RNA. CD8+CD4-CCR7+CD45RA+ cells were sorted as naive CD8 T cells. This clonotype was seen ten or more times. The sequence came from a human donor in good health. Some libraries in this study had Jurkat cell RNA spiked in. Input material: naive CD8+ T cells from blood, with Jurkat cell RNA spiked in. Subset: FACS-sorted CD8+CD4-CCR7+CD45RA+ naive T cells.

CDR3 sequence (DNA): TGCAGCGTTGACCGGACCCAAGAGACCCAGTACTTC. This codes for CSVDRTQETQYF. The chain recombines TRBV29-1 with TRBJ2-5; D gene uncertain. Trimming stripped 3 bases from V and 1 base from J, with 6 bases between. The CDR3 extends over 12 amino acids. Germline lookup yields CDR1 SQVTM and CDR2 ANQGSEA. The full variable domain, in which reference TRBV29-1 and TRBJ2-5 provide the parts outside the CDR3, is SAVISQKPSRDICQRGTSLTIQCQVDSQVTMMFWYRQQPGQSLTLIATANQGSEATYESGFVIDKFPISRPNLTFSTLTVSNMSPEDSSIYLCSVDRTQETQYFGPGTRLLVL.